This TCR beta chain was retrieved from a study of early T cells in non-severe SARS-CoV-2 infection. Each single cDNA molecule received a unique molecular identifier. TCRdb re-called the 5' RACE reads with MiXCR, one entry per CDR3 protein. The sample holds 35,000 to 55,000 distinct CDR3 sequences, around 6.1% seen once. Points from the study as a whole: Private and CD4 specificities were missed by VDJdb matching, which favored anti-spike CD8 responses.

This clonotype came up a few times. What it binds is unknown. The CDR3 is 17 residues long. Germline CDR1 reads SEHNR; CDR2 reads FQNEAQ (reference sequence). Trimming left V 4 bases short and J 0 bases short, with 18 bases between. This receptor was obtained from an adult who was a healthcare worker with PCR-confirmed SARS-CoV-2 infection or an uninfected control (not recorded which). The sequencing used whole blood, collected at baseline. The V and J genes are TRBV7-9 and TRBJ1-1; the D gene is possibly TRBD1 (6 bases). In nucleotides, the CDR3 is TGTGCCAGCAGCTACACACGAGGGGGACCGATGAACACTGAAGCTTTCTTT. It encodes CASSYTRGGPMNTEAFF.